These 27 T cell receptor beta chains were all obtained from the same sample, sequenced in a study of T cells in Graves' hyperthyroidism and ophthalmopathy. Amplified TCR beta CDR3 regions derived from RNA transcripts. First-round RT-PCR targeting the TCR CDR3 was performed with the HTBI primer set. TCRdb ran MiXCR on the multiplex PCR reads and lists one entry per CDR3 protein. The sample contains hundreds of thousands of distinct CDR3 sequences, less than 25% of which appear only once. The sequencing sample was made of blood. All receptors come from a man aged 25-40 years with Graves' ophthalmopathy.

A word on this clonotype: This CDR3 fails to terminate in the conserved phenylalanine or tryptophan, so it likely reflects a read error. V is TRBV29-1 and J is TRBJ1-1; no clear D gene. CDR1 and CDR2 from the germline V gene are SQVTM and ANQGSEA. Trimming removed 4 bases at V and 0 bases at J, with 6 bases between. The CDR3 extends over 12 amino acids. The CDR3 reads CSVVSLNTEAFV. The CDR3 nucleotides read TGCAGCGTTGTCTCTCTGAACACTGAAGCTTTCGTT.

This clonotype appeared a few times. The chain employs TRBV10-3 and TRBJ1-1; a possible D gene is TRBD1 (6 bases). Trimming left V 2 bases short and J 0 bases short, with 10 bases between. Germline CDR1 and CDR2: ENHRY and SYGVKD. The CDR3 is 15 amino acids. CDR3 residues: CAISELAGVNTEAFF. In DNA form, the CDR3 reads TGTGCCATCAGTGAGCTGGCAGGGGTGAACACTGAAGCTTTCTTT.

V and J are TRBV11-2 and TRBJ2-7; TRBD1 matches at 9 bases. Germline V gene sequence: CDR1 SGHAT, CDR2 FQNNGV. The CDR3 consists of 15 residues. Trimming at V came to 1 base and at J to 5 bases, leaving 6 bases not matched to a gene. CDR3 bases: TGTGCCAGCAGCTTAGGGCACAGGGGGCTAAACGAGCAGTACTTC. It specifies CASSLGHRGLNEQYF.

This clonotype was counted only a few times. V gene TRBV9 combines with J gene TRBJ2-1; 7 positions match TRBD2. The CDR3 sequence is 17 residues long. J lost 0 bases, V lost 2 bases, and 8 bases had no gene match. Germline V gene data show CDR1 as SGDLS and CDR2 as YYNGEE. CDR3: CASSVPELASSYNEQFF. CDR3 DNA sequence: TGTGCCAGCAGCGTCCCGGAACTAGCGAGCTCCTACAATGAGCAGTTCTTC.

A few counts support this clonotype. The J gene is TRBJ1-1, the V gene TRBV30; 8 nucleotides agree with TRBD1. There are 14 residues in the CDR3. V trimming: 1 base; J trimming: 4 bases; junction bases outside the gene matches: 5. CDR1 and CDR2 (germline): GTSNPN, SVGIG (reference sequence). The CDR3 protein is CAWSGGQASTEAFF. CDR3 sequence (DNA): TGTGCCTGGAGTGGGGGACAGGCAAGCACTGAAGCTTTCTTT.

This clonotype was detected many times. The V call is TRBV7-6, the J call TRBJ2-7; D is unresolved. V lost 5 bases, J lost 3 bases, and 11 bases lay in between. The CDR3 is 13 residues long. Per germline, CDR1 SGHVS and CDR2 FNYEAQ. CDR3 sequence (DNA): TGTGCCAGCAGCCGGGCCGGTCTCTACGAGCAGTACTTC. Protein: CASSRAGLYEQYF. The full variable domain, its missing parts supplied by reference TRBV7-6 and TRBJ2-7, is GAGVSQSPRYKVTKRGQDVALRCDPISGHVSLYWYRQALGQGPEFLTYFNYEAQQDKSGLPNDRFSAERPEGSISTLTIQRTEQRDSAMYRCASSRAGLYEQYFGPGTRLTVT.

In DNA, the CDR3 is TGTGCCAGCAGCGGACTAGCTTCCGAGCAGTACTTC. Translated: CASSGLASEQYF. V and J are TRBV9 and TRBJ2-7; 7 nucleotides align to TRBD2. The germline gives CDR1 SGDLS, CDR2 YYNGEE. This CDR3 region has 12 residues. Trimming took 3 bases from V and 6 from J; bases not matched to a gene: 3.

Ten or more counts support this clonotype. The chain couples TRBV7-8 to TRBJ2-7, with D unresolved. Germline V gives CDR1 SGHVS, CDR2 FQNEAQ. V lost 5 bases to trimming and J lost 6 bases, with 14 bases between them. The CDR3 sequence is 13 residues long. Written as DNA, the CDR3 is TGTGCCAGCAGCCCCTTGCTCTTGGCCGAGCAGTACTTC. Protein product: CASSPLLLAEQYF.

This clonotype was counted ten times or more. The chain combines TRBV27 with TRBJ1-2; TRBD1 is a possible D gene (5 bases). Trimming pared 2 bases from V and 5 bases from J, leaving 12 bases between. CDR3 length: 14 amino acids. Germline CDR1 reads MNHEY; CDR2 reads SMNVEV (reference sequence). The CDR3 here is CASSLDGRGYGYTF. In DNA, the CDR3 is TGTGCCAGCAGTTTAGACGGCCGGGGGTATGGCTACACCTTC.

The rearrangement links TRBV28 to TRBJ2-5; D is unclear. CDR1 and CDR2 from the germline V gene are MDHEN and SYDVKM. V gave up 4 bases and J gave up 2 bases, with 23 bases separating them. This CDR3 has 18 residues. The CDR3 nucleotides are TGTGCCAGCAGTTGCCGCCTGACGGCACCGTCAAGTCAAGAGACCCAGTACTTC. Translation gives CASSCRLTAPSSQETQYF. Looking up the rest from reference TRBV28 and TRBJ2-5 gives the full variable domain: DVKVTQSSRYLVKRTGEKVFLECVQDMDHENMFWYRQDPGLGLRLIYFSYDVKMKEKGDIPEGYSVSREKKERFSLILESASTNQTSMYLCASSCRLTAPSSQETQYFGPGTRLLVL.

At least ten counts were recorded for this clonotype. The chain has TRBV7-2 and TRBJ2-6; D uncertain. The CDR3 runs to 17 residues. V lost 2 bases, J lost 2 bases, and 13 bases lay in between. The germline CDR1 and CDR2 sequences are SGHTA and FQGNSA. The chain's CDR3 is CASSLLTPGTGANVLTF. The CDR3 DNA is TGTGCCAGCAGCTTACTGACACCGGGCACTGGGGCCAACGTCCTGACTTTC.

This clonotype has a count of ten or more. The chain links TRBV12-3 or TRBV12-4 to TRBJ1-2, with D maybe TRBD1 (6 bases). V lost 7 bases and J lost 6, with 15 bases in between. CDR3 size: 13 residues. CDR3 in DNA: TGTGCCAGCATGGGGGGGCGCTTGGATGGCTACACCTTC. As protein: CASMGGRLDGYTF.

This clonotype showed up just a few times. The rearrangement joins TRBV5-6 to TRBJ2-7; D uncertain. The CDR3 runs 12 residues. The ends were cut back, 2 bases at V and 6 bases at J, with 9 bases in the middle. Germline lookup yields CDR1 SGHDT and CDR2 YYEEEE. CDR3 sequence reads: CASSFSGPEQYF. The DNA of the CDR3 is TGTGCCAGCAGCTTTTCCGGACCCGAGCAGTACTTC. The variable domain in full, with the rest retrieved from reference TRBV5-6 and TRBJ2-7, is DAGVTQSPTHLIKTRGQQVTLRCSPKSGHDTVSWYQQALGQGPQFIFQYYEEEERQRGNFPDRFSGHQFPNYSSELNVNALLLGDSALYLCASSFSGPEQYFGPGTRLTVT.

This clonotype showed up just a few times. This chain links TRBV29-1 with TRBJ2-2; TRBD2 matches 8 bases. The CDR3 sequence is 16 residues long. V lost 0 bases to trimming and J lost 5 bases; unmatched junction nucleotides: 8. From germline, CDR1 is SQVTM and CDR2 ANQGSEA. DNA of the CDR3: TGCAGCGTTGAAGAAAAGGCGGGAGGAGGGACCGGGGAGCTGTTTTTT. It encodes CSVEEKAGGGTGELFF.

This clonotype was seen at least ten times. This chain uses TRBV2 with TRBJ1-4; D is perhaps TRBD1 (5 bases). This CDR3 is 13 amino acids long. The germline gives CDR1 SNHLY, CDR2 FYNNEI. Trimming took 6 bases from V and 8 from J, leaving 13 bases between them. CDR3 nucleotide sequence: TGTGCCAGCAGGGTTCAGGAGGGGGAAAAACTGTTTTTT. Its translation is CASRVQEGEKLFF.

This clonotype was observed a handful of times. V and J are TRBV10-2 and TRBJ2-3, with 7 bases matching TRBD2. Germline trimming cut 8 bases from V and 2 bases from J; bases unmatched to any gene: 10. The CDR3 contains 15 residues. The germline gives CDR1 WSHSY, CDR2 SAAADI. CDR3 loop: CASSPASGSTDTQYF. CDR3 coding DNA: TGCGCCAGCTCCCCGGCTAGCGGATCCACAGATACGCAGTATTTT.

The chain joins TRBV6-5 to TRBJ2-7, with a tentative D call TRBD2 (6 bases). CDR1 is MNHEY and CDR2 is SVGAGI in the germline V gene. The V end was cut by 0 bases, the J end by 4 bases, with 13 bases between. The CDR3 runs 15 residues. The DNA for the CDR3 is TGTGCCAGCAGTTACTCGAAGCTTGGGGGGTACGAGCAGTACTTC. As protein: CASSYSKLGGYEQYF.

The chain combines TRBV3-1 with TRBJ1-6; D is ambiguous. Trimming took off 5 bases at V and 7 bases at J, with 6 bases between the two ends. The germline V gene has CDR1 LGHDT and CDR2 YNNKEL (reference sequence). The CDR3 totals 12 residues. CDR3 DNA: TGTGCCAGCAGCGCCGTAAATTCACCCCTCCACTTT. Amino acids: CASSAVNSPLHF.

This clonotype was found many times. The DNA of the CDR3 is TGTGCCAGCAGTTTTAGTTCAGGAGGAGTCACCAAAAACATTCAGTACTTC. This gives the protein CASSFSSGGVTKNIQYF. This rearrangement joins TRBV12-3 or TRBV12-4 to TRBJ2-4, with a possible D match to TRBD2 (5 bases). The CDR3 is made up of 17 amino acids. V lost 3 bases and J 2 bases, leaving 17 bases between the germline ends.

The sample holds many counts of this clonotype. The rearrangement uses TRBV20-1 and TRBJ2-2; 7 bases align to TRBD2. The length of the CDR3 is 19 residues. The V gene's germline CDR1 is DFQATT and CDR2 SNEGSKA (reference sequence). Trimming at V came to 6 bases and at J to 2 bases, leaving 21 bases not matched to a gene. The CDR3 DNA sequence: TGCAGTGCCCTCGGGCGTAGGCAGTGGGGGACTAACAACACCGGGGAGCTGTTTTTT. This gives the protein CSALGRRQWGTNNTGELFF.

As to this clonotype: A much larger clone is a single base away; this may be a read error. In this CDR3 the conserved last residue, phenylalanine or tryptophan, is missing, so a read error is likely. The CDR3 protein is CASSEGTGGLGTEAFL. CDR3 sequence (DNA): TGTGCCAGCAGTGAAGGGACAGGGGGTTTGGGCACTGAAGCTTTCCTT. This sequence joins TRBV2 and TRBJ1-1; 10 positions agree with TRBD1. CDR1 is SNHLY and CDR2 is FYNNEI in the germline V gene. Unmatched junction bases numbered 6, after V lost 1 base and J lost 4 bases. The CDR3 loop spans 16 amino acids.

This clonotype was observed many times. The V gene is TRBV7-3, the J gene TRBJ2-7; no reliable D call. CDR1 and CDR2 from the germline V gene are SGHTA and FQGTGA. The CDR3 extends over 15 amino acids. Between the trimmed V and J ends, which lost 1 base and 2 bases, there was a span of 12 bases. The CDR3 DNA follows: TGTGCCAGCAGCTTAATTCCCAGCAAGCCCTACGAGCAGTACTTC. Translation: CASSLIPSKPYEQYF.

CDR3 in DNA: TGTGCCAGCAGAAATCAGCCAGGGAACACCGGGGAGCTGTTTTTT. Translation: CASRNQPGNTGELFF. The chain is built from TRBV6-1 and TRBJ2-2, with D unresolved. The CDR3 is 15 residues long. CDR1 and CDR2 (germline): MNHNS, SASEGT. V gave up 6 bases and J gave up 1 base, with 12 bases separating them.

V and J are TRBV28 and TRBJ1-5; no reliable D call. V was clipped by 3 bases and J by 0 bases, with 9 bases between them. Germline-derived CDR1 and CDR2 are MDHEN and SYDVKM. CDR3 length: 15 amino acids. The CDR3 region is CASSLMAYSNQPQHF. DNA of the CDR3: TGTGCCAGCAGTTTGATGGCGTATAGCAATCAGCCCCAGCATTTT. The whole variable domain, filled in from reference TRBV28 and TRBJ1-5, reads DVKVTQSSRYLVKRTGEKVFLECVQDMDHENMFWYRQDPGLGLRLIYFSYDVKMKEKGDIPEGYSVSREKKERFSLILESASTNQTSMYLCASSLMAYSNQPQHFGDGTRLSIL.

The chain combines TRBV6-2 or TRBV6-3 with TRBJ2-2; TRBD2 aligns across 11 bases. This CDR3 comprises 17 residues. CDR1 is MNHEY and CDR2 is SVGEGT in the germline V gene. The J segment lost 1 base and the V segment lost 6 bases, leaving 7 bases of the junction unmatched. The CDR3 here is CASRPMGLAVNTGELFF. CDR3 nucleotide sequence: TGTGCCAGCAGACCGATGGGACTAGCGGTGAACACCGGGGAGCTGTTTTTT.

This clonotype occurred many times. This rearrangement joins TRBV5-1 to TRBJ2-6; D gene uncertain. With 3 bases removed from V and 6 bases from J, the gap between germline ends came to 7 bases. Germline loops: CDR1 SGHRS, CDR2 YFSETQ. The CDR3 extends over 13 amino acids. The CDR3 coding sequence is TGCGCCAGCAGCTATAGGATGGCCAACGTCCTGACTTTC. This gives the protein CASSYRMANVLTF. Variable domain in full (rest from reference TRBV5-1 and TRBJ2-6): KAGVTQTPRYLIKTRGQQVTLSCSPISGHRSVSWYQQTPGQGLQFLFEYFSETQRNKGNFPGRFSGRQFSNSRSEMNVSTLELGDSALYLCASSYRMANVLTFGAGSRLTVL.

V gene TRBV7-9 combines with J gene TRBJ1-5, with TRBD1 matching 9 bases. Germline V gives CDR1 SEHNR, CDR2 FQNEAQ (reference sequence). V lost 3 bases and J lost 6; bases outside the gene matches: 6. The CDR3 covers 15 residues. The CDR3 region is CASSLDGTGLQPQHF. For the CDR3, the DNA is TGTGCCAGCAGCTTGGACGGGACAGGGCTTCAGCCCCAGCATTTT.